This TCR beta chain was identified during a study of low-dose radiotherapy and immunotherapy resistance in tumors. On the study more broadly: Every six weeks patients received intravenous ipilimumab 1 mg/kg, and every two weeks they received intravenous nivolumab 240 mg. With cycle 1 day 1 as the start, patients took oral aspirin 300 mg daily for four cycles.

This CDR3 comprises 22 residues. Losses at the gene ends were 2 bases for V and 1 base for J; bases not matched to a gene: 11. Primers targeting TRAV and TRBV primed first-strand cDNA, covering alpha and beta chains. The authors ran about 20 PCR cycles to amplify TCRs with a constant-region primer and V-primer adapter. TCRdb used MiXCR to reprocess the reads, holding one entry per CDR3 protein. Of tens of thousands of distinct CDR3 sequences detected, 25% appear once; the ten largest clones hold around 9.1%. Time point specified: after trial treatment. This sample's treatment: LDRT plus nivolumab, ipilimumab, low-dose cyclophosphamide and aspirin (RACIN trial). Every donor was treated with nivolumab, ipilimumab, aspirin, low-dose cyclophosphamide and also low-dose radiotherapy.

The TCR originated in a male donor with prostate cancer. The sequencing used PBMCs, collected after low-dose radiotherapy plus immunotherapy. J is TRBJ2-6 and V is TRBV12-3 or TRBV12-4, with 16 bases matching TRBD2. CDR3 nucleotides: TGTGCCAGCAGTTTAAGGAATTGGGGACTAGCGGGAGGGCCGTCTGGGGCCAACGTCCTGACTTTC. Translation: CASSLRNWGLAGGPSGANVLTF.